Listed here are 2 T cell receptor beta chains from one sample, sequenced in a study of spatial heterogeneity in lung cancer. TCRdb redid the calling of the 5' RACE reads with MiXCR, one entry per CDR3 protein. The data show 90,000 or so distinct CDR3 sequences, with around 10% seen just once and 6.5% to 8.5% held by the top ten. Specified time point: sample taken at primary tumor resection. In each case, whole RNA from tumor, nontumor lung or frozen PBMC was sequenced unsorted. Specimen: PBMCs, collected at surgery. These receptors originate from a male donor with early-stage non-small cell lung cancer.

This clonotype has only a few counts. This chain's CDR3 is CASTEDRDRMNTEAFF. The CDR3 DNA reads TGTGCCAGCACTGAGGACAGGGATAGGATGAACACTGAAGCTTTCTTT. The chain links TRBV2 to TRBJ1-1, with TRBD1 matching 8 bases. The CDR3 extends over 16 amino acids. J lost 0 bases, V lost 7 bases, and 10 bases had no gene match. Germline V lookup: CDR1 SNHLY, CDR2 FYNNEI.

The table lists this clonotype with a few counts. The chain recombines TRBV5-8 with TRBJ2-7; D might be TRBD1 or TRBD2, each matching 6 bases. V lost 2 bases to trimming and J lost 7 bases, with 13 bases between them. Looked up from germline, CDR1 is SGHTS and CDR2 is YDEGEE. This CDR3 has 13 amino acids. CDR3 sequence: CASSFSGALEQYF. CDR3 DNA: TGTGCCAGCAGCTTCTCGGGGGCCCTTGAGCAGTACTTC.